The 22 T cell receptor beta chains below all came from one sample that was sequenced in a study of CDR3 diversity in severe acne. Each CDR3 protein gets one entry after TCRdb re-called the PCR reads with MiXCR. Among more than 80,000 distinct CDR3 sequences listed, approximately 54% were seen once. The sample consisted of blood. These receptors originate from a male donor with severe acne vulgaris.

This clonotype was counted ten times or more. The genes are TRBV5-6 and TRBJ2-7; D ambiguous. The CDR3 spans 14 residues. With 3 bases removed from V and 2 bases from J, the gap between germline ends came to 12 bases. Per germline, CDR1 SGHDT and CDR2 YYEEEE. The DNA for the CDR3 is TGTGCCAGCAGCTCCGCAGGACGGGCCTACGAGCAGTACTTC. Its protein is CASSSAGRAYEQYF.

Note on this clonotype: A read error may be the cause here, since a much bigger clone is one base away. The chain recombines TRBV2 with TRBJ2-3; 13 nucleotides match TRBD2. This CDR3 region has 16 residues. The V gene's germline CDR1 is SNHLY and CDR2 FYNNEI. CDR3 nucleotides: TGTGCCTGCAGTGGAATACTAGCGGGAGGGCGAGATACGCAGTATTTT. Translation: CACSGILAGGRDTQYF.

For this clonotype: Here the CDR3 omits its conserved ending phenylalanine or tryptophan, so a read error is the likely source. The DNA is omitted, as the CDR3 cannot be located on it reliably, and the CDR3 follows TCRdb's listing. This rearrangement joins TRBV29-1 to TRBJ2-2; the DNA was not compared with TRBD2, the D call given in the table. Germline V gene data show CDR1 as SQVTM and CDR2 as ANQGSEA. The CDR3 totals 14 residues, both ends included. CDR3 loop: CSVEGLAGSGELFL.

The chain joins TRBV4-2 to TRBJ2-7; TRBD1 aligns across 9 bases. V shed 6 bases and J 6 bases; nucleotides not matched to a gene: 6. CDR1 and CDR2 (germline): LGHNA, YNFKEQ. The CDR3 is 13 residues long. In DNA form, the CDR3 reads TGTGCCAGCAGACAGGGGGCGAAGAGCGAGCAGTACTTC. Encoded protein: CASRQGAKSEQYF.

This clonotype has more than one count but fewer than ten. A junction boundary mismatches the germline segment, possibly from a read error. This chain uses TRBV29-1 with TRBJ2-6; 10 nucleotides align to TRBD2. There are 17 residues in the CDR3. The germline CDR1 and CDR2 sequences are SQVTM and ANQGSEA. CDR3 sequence (DNA): TGCAGCGTTGGGGATCTAGCGGGAGTTTCTGGGGCCAATGTCCTGACTTTC. Amino acids: CSVGDLAGVSGANVLTF.

This clonotype came up many times. The V gene is TRBV20-1, the J gene TRBJ1-1; D uncertain. CDR3 length equals 10 residues. From germline, CDR1 is DFQATT and CDR2 SNEGSKA (reference sequence). Deletions cut 7 bases from V and 10 bases from J, with 13 bases between. The CDR3 nucleotides are TGCAGTGTGGCCGACGGTGGAGCTTTCTTT. This codes for CSVADGGAFF.

Worth noting for this clonotype: This could be a read error, since a much larger clone is one nucleotide away. J is TRBJ1-5 and V is TRBV10-3; perhaps TRBD1 as D (5 bases). From germline, CDR1 is ENHRY and CDR2 SYGVKD. With 6 bases removed from V and 7 bases from J, the gap between germline ends came to 19 bases. The CDR3 totals 15 residues. DNA of the CDR3: TGTGCCATCAGCGATTTCAGGGACGGACTCCAGCCCCAGCATTTT. Its translation is CAISDFRDGLQPQHF.

This clonotype has a count of ten or more. The chain employs TRBV20-1 and TRBJ2-3; perhaps TRBD2 as D (6 bases). Per the germline V gene, CDR1 is DFQATT and CDR2 is SNEGSKA (reference sequence). The CDR3 has 16 residues. V dropped 5 bases and J dropped 4 bases, with 22 bases sitting between them. The CDR3 nucleotides read TGCAGTGCTCAGAGTGGGACGGAGGGATCCCCAGATACGCAGTATTTT. The encoded protein is CSAQSGTEGSPDTQYF.

This clonotype was counted a few times. This rearrangement joins TRBV9 to TRBJ1-5; 9 bases are a match to TRBD1. Germline CDR1 and CDR2: SGDLS and YYNGEE. The CDR3 has 14 residues. V lost 4 bases and J lost 6; bases outside the gene matches: 5. Here the CDR3 reads CASSPTGGSQPQHF. The CDR3 DNA follows: TGTGCCAGCAGCCCAACAGGGGGCAGTCAGCCCCAGCATTTT.

This clonotype was found many times. The V gene is TRBV25-1, the J gene TRBJ1-1, with D perhaps matching TRBD1 (5 bases). This CDR3 spans 15 amino acids. The germline V and J ends were trimmed by 2 bases and 1 base, with 11 bases remaining between them. Per the germline V gene, CDR1 is MGHDK and CDR2 is SYGVNS. The chain's CDR3 is CASSETGTGNTEAFF. The CDR3 DNA is TGTGCCAGCAGTGAAACGGGGACTGGGAACACTGAAGCTTTCTTT.

This clonotype is medium-sized within its sample. The genes are TRBV29-1 and TRBJ2-5; D remains ambiguous. CDR3 length: 13 residues. Germline V gene data show CDR1 as SQVTM and CDR2 as ANQGSEA. V was shortened by 4 bases and J by 5 bases, with 14 bases between the two germline ends. CDR3 in amino acids: CSVVSGGRETQYF. The CDR3 region has the DNA TGCAGCGTTGTATCTGGTGGGCGGGAGACCCAGTACTTC.

This sequence joins TRBV7-9 and TRBJ1-1; unclear D gene. This CDR3 region has 14 residues. Germline lookup yields CDR1 SEHNR and CDR2 FQNEAQ (reference sequence). Trimming removed 1 base from V and 1 base from J, with 7 bases in between. Here the CDR3 DNA reads TGTGCCAGCAGCTTAGTACGGGGGAACACTGAAGCTTTCTTT. This sequence encodes CASSLVRGNTEAFF.

The chain carries TRBV7-3 and TRBJ2-7; D gene uncertain. Germline CDR1 and CDR2: SGHTA and FQGTGA. V was trimmed by 9 bases and J by 3 bases, leaving 12 bases between them. CDR3 size: 12 residues. CDR3 in amino acids: CASQGWGYEQYF. The CDR3 coding sequence is TGTGCCAGTCAAGGGTGGGGCTACGAGCAGTACTTC.

The gene calls are TRBV20-1 and TRBJ2-7, with TRBD2 identical over 12 bases. Germline lookup yields CDR1 DFQATT and CDR2 SNEGSKA (reference sequence). The CDR3 consists of 15 residues. Unmatched junction bases numbered 8, after V lost 1 base and J lost 7 bases. The CDR3 DNA follows: TGCAGTGCTAGAGCACCGACTAGCGGGAGTGGGGAGCAGTACTTC. Protein product: CSARAPTSGSGEQYF.

This chain links TRBV15 with TRBJ1-1; 8 nucleotides align to TRBD1. The CDR3 is made up of 15 amino acids. CDR1 LNHNV and CDR2 YYDKDF come from the germline V gene (reference sequence). V lost 2 bases to trimming and J lost 5 bases; unmatched junction nucleotides: 7. The CDR3 nucleotides read TGTGCCACCAGCAGACCTCAGGGGGCCGGTACTGAAGCTTTCTTT. Translation: CATSRPQGAGTEAFF. The full variable domain, rest sourced from reference TRBV15 and TRBJ1-1, is DAMVIQNPRYQVTQFGKPVTLSCSQTLNHNVMYWYQQKSSQAPKLLFHYYDKDFNNEADTPDNFQSRRPNTSFCFLDIRSPGLGDTAMYLCATSRPQGAGTEAFFGQGTRLTVV.

There are many counts of this clonotype. A much larger clone differs by one base, so this may be a read error. The rearrangement links TRBV7-8 to TRBJ1-5; D might be TRBD1 (5 bases). The CDR3 contains 12 residues. V gave up 0 bases and J gave up 12 bases, with 9 bases separating them. CDR1 and CDR2 (germline): SGHVS, FQNEAQ. CDR3 coding DNA: TGTGCCAGCAGCTTAGCGGGGGGGGTCCAGCATTTT. Protein product: CASSLAGGVQHF.

The CDR3 reads CASSPDRGTEAFF. The CDR3 DNA follows: TGTGCCAGCAGTCCTGACAGGGGCACTGAAGCTTTCTTT. The V call is TRBV6-4, the J call TRBJ1-1; 8 bases match TRBD1. Trimming took 5 bases from V and 4 from J; bases not matched to a gene: 3. This CDR3 contains 13 residues. CDR1 and CDR2 (germline): MRHNA, SNTAGT.

CDR3 DNA: TGTGCCACCCATCGGGAGGGGGGGTACGGCTACACCTTC. Its protein product is CATHREGGYGYTF. The chain has TRBV3-1 and TRBJ1-2; the D gene is possibly TRBD1 (6 bases). The V end lost 10 bases, the J end lost 8 bases, and 20 bases lay between the germline ends. The CDR3 spans 13 residues. From germline, CDR1 is LGHDT and CDR2 YNNKEL (reference sequence).

This clonotype was counted between two and nine times. The chain links TRBV28 to TRBJ1-6; D gene unclear. Trimming took 3 bases from V and 10 from J, leaving 13 bases between them. Germline loops: CDR1 MDHEN, CDR2 SYDVKM. The CDR3 has 14 amino acids. The CDR3 DNA sequence: TGTGCCAGCAGTTTGCTAGGGTCGGGCTCACCCCTCCACTTT. This sequence encodes CASSLLGSGSPLHF.

This clonotype was seen only a few times. V is TRBV7-8 and J is TRBJ2-5, with 10 nucleotides matching TRBD2. The CDR3 totals 15 residues. J lost 4 bases, V lost 4 bases, and 6 bases had no gene match. CDR1 SGHVS and CDR2 FQNEAQ come from the germline V gene. This CDR3 is CASSSSSGSRETQYF. As DNA, the CDR3 is TGTGCCAGCAGCTCCTCTAGCGGGAGTAGAGAGACCCAGTACTTC.

CDR3 protein: CASSLDGAETQYF. For the CDR3, the DNA is TGTGCCAGCAGCTTAGACGGGGCGGAGACCCAGTACTTC. The gene calls are TRBV7-2 and TRBJ2-5; D possibly matches TRBD1 or TRBD2 (5 bases each). CDR1 and CDR2 from the germline V gene are SGHTA and FQGNSA. Trimming took 1 base from V and 5 from J, leaving 8 bases between them. This CDR3 has 13 amino acids.

This clonotype appeared many times. The rearrangement uses TRBV20-1 and TRBJ2-1, with TRBD2 matching 10 bases. Germline V CDR1 and CDR2: DFQATT, SNEGSKA (reference sequence). The ends lost 3 bases at V and 12 bases at J; junction bases unmatched: 14. This CDR3 is 15 amino acids long. CDR3 DNA: TGCAGTGCTAGCTTGGTTCTAGCGGGAGAATTGTTGCAGTTCTTC. As protein: CSASLVLAGELLQFF.